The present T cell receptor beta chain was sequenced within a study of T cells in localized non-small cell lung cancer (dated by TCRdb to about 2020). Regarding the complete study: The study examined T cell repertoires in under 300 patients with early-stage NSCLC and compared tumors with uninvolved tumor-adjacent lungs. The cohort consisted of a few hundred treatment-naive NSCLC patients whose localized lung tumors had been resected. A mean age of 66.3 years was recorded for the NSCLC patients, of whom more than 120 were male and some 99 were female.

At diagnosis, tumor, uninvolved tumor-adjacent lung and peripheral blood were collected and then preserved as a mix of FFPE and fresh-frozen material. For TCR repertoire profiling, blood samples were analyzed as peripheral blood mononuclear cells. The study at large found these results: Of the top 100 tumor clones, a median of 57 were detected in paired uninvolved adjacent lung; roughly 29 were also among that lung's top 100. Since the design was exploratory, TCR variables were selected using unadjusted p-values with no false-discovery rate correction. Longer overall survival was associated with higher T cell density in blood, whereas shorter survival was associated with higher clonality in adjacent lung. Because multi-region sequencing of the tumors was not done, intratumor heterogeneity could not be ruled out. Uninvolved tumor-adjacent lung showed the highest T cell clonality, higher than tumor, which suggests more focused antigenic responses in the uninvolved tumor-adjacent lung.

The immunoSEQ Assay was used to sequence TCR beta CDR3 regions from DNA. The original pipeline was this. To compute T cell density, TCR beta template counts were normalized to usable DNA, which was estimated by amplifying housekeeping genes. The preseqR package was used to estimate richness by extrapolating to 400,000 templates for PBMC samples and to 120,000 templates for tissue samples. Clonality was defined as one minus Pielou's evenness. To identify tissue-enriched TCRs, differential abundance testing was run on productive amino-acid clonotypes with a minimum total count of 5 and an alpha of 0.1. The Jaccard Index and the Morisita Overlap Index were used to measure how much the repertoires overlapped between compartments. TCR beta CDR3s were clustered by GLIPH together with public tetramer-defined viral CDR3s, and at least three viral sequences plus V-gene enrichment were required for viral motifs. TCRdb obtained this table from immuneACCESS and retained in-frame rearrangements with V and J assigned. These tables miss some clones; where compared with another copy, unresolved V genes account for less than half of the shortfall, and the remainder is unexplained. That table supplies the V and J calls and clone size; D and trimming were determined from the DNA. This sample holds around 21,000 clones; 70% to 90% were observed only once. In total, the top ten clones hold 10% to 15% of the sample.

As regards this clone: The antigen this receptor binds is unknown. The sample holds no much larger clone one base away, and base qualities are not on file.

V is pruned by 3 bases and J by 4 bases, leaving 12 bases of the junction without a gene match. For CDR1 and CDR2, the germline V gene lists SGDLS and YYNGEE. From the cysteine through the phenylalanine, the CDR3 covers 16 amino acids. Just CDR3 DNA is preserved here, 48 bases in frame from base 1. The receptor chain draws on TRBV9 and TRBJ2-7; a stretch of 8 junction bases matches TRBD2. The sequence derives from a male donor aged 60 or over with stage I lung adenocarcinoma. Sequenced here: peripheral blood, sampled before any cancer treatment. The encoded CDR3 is CASSAEVSGIGYEQYF. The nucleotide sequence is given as TGTGCCAGCAGCGCCGAAGTTAGCGGGATAGGATACGAGCAGTACTTC.